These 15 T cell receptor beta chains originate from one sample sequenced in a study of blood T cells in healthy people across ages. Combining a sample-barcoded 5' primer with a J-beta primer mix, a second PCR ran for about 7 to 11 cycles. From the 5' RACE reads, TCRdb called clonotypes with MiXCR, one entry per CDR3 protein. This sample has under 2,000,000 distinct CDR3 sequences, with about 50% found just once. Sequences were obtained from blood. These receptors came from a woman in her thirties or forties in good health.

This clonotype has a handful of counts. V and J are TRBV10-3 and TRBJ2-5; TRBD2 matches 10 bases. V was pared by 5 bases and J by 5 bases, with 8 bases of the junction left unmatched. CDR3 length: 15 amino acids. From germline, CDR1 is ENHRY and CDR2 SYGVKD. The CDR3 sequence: CAISYGTSERETQYF. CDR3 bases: TGTGCCATCAGTTACGGGACTAGCGAACGCGAGACCCAGTACTTC.

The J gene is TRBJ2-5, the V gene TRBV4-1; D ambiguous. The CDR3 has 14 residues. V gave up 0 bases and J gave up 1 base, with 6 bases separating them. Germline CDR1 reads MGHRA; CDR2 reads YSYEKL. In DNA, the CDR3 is TGCGCCAGCAGCCAAGATGAGGCCCAAGAGACCCAGTACTTC. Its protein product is CASSQDEAQETQYF.

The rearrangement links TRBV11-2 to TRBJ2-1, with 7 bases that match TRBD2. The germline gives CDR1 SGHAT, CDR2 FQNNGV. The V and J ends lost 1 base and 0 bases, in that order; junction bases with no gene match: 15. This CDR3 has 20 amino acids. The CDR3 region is CASSLGPWQMGGSSYNEQFF. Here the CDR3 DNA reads TGTGCCAGCAGCTTAGGCCCCTGGCAGATGGGCGGGAGCTCCTACAATGAGCAGTTCTTC. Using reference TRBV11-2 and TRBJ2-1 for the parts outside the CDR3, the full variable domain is EAGVAQSPRYKIIEKRQSVAFWCNPISGHATLYWYQQILGQGPKLLIQFQNNGVVDDSQLPKDRFSAERLKGVDSTLKIQPAKLEDSAVYLCASSLGPWQMGGSSYNEQFFGPGTRLTVL.

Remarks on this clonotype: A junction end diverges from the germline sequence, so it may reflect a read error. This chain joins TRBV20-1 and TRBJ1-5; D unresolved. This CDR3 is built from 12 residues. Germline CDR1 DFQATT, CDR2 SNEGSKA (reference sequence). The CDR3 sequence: CSAGRSNRPQHF. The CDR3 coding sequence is TGCAGTGCCGGACGGAGCAATCGGCCCCAGCATTTT.

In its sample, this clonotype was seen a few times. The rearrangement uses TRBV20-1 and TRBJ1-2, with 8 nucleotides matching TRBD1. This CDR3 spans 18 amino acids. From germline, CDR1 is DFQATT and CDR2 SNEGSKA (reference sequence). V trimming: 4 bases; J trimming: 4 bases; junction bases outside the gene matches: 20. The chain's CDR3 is CSAMARPPDRGAPYGYTF. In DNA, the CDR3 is TGCAGTGCTATGGCCCGCCCGCCCGACAGGGGAGCTCCCTATGGCTACACCTTC.

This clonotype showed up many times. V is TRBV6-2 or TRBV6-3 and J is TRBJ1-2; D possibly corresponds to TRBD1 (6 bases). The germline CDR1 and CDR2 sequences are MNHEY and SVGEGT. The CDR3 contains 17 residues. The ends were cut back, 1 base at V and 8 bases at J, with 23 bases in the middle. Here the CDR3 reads CASSYYTGTGGVDGYTF. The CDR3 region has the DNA TGTGCCAGCAGTTACTACACAGGGACGGGAGGCGTAGACGGCTACACCTTC.

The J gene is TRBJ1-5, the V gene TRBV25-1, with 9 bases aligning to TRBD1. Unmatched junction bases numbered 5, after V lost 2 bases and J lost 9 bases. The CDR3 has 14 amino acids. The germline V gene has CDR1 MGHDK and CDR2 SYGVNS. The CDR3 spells CASSEPGQGGPQHF. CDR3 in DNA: TGTGCCAGCAGTGAACCGGGACAGGGTGGGCCCCAGCATTTT.

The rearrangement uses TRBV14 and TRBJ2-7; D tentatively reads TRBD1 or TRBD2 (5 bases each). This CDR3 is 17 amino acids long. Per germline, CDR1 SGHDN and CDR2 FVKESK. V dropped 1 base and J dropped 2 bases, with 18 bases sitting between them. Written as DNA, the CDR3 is TGTGCCAGCAGCCAAGGAGTACTCCGGGACGGGACCTACGAGCAGTACTTC. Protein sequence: CASSQGVLRDGTYEQYF. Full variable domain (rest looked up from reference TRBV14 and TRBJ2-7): EAGVTQFPSHSVIEKGQTVTLRCDPISGHDNLYWYRRVMGKEIKFLLHFVKESKQDESGMPNNRFLAERTGGTYSTLKVQPAELEDSGVYFCASSQGVLRDGTYEQYFGPGTRLTVT.

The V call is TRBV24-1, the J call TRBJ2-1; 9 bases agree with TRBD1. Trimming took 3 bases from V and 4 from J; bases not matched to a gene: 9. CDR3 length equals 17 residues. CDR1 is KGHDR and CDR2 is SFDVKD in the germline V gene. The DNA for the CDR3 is TGTGCCACCAGTGATCGTAAGCCGGGACAGGGATACAATGAGCAGTTCTTC. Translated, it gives CATSDRKPGQGYNEQFF.

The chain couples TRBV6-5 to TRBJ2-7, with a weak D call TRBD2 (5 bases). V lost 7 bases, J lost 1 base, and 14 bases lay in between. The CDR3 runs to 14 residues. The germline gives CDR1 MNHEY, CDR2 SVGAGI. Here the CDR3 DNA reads TGTGCCAGCACCAAAGGGCCGGGGTCCTACGAGCAGTACTTC. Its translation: CASTKGPGSYEQYF.

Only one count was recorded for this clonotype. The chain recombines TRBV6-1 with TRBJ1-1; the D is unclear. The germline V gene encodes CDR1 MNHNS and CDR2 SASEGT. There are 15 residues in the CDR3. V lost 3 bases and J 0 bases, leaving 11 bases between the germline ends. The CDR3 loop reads CASSDMGKMNTEAFF. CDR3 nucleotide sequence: TGTGCCAGCAGTGACATGGGGAAGATGAACACTGAAGCTTTCTTT.

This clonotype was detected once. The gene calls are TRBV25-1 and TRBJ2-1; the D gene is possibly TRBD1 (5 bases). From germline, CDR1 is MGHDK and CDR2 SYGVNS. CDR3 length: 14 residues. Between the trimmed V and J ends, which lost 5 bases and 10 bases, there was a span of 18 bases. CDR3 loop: CASSRTFGQHEQFF. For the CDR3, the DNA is TGTGCCAGCAGTCGGACATTCGGGCAACACGAGCAGTTCTTC.

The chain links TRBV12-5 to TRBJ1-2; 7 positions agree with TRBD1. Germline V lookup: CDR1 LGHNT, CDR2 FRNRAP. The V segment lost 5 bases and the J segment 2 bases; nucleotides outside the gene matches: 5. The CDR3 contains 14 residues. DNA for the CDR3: TGTGCTAGTGGTCTGACGACAGGGAACTATGGCTACACCTTC. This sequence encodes CASGLTTGNYGYTF.

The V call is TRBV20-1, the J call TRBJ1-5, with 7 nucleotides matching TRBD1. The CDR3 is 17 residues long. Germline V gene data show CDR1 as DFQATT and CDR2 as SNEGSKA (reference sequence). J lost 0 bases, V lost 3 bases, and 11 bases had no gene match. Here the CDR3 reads CSARGQGVGYSNQPQHF. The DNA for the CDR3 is TGCAGTGCTAGGGGGCAGGGGGTGGGGTATAGCAATCAGCCCCAGCATTTT.

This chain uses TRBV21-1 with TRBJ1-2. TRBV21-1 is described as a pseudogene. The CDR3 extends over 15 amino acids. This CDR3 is CANSKEWEVHYGYTF. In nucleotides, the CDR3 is TGTGCCAACAGCAAAGAGTGGGAAGTTCACTATGGCTACACCTTC.